The entry below gives a single T cell receptor beta chain sequence along with its context. Its antigen is not identified. Of the isolated RNA, all was reverse transcribed, and so the sequenced material was expressed TCRB transcripts. Libraries were prepared by immunoSEQ multiplex PCR; TCRdb keeps only in-frame clonotypes and omits some of them. Of a few hundred thousand clones detected, under 13% appear once; the ten largest clones hold around 0.018%. The sample comes from a study of beta chain features in type 1 diabetes. General study points: Sequencing from cDNA could over-represent high-TCR-expressing cells. A moderate, significant TCRB CDR3 shortening appeared in type 1 diabetes across four CD4+ subsets. Shorter templates might be favored by PCR, equally in patients and controls. The study found that naive, central memory and Treg TCRB repertoires appeared more similar in patients than in healthy donors.

Sorted CD4+ subsets: naive, central memory, regulatory, stem cell-like memory (CD45RO/CCR7/CD25/CD127/CD95/CD27 panel). The sequence was collected from a man aged 30 to 39 with type 1 diabetes. Input material: naive CD4+ T cells from blood.

CDR3 coding DNA: TGCGCCAGCAGCTTGGAGGGACAGGGGGGCACTGAAGCTTTCTTT. This gives the protein CASSLEGQGGTEAFF. J is TRBJ1-1 and V is TRBV5-1, with 11 bases matching TRBD1. Germline V lookup: CDR1 SGHRS, CDR2 YFSETQ. Losses at the gene ends were 0 bases for V and 4 bases for J; bases not matched to a gene: 2. The CDR3 sequence is 15 residues long.